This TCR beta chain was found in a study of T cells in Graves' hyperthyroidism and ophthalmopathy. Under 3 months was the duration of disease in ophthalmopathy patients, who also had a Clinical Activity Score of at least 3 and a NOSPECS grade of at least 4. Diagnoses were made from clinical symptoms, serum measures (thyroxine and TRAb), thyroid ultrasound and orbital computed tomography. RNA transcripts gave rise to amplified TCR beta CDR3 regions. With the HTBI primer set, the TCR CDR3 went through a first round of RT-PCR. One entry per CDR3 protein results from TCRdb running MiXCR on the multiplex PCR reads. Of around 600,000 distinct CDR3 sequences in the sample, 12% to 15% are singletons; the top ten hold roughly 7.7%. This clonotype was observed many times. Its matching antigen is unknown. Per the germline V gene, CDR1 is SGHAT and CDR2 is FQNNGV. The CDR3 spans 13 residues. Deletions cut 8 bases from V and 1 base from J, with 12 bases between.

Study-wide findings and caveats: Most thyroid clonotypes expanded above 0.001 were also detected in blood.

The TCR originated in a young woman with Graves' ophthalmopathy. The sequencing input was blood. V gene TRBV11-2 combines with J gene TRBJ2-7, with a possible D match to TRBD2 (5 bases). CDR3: CASGRLTSYEQYF. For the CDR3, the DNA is TGTGCCAGCGGGAGACTCACTTCCTACGAGCAGTACTTC.